This TCR beta chain is drawn from a study of T cell responses to AZD1222 COVID-19 vaccine (dated by TCRdb to 2020 to 2022). Background on the whole study: Because spike-specific TCR depth and breadth did not differ between the two schedules, AZD1222 recipients who got a second dose at roughly 4 weeks were pooled with those who got a second dose at roughly 12 weeks. Trial participants were enrolled by age into subgroups of 18-55, 56-69 and 70-plus years, and around 140, 26 and 57 TCR-sequenced participants, respectively, were included in these subgroups. TCR sequencing covered roughly 230 trial participants: roughly 200 given two doses of AZD1222 and about 26 given two doses of MenACWY control vaccine. The paper as a whole reports these results and caveats: In the small 56-69-year group, the increase in depth fell short of significance, most likely because of low power. Because no day 14 peak-response samples were available, the repertoires could be characterized only after the peak T cell response. Participants were mostly white British, with more females than males. The authors suggested clonal diversity may have been underestimated. Conclusions about previously exposed vaccinees are limited, since just a handful of AZD1222 recipients were seropositive for SARS-CoV-2 at baseline. Reportedly, almost half of the unique spike-specific TCRs recognized epitopes lying outside the regions that are mutated in the B.1.351 and B.1.1.7 variants. After two AZD1222 doses, both the breadth and the depth of spike-specific TCRs were significantly higher than at day 0 and than in MenACWY recipients. The vaccine-associated CD4 TCRs covered the entire spike protein, and the dominant responses fell in regions 160-218 and 743-854.

The CDR3 starts with the cysteine, ends with the phenylalanine, and has 11 residues. Kept here is only the CDR3 DNA, which spans 33 bases and is read in frame from base 1. The germline V gene encodes CDR1 SNHLY and CDR2 FYNNEI. V is shortened by 8 bases, J by 7 bases, and the region joining them spans 10 bases. The time point label on this specimen signifies: baseline before first vaccination. Vaccinee samples were obtained from the UK trials COV001 and COV002, which included a single-blind randomized controlled phase 2/3 trial of AZD1222 (ChAdOx1 nCoV-19) in healthy adults. For TCRbeta chain sequencing, PBMC samples were collected from trial participants at day 0 and at day 28 after the second dose. A word on this clone: Its antigen remains unidentified. No base quality values were provided; no much bigger clone lies one nucleotide off.

The CDR3 regions of human TCRbeta chains were analyzed by immunosequencing. The study's processing was this. Repertoire TCRs were matched against a reference library of SARS-CoV-2-specific TCRs generated with the MIRA antigen-specificity platform. Breadth meant the fraction of unique TCRs that were SARS-CoV-2-associated, whereas depth meant the fraction of total T cells that were SARS-CoV-2-associated. Using the MIRA data, each spike-specific TCR was assigned both to the spike region to which the TCR was reactive and to a CD4 or CD8 class. Log10-transformed breadth and depth values were compared by one-way ANOVA with Sidak's multiple comparisons tests. Imported from immuneACCESS, the table was reduced by TCRdb to in-frame sequences with V and J called. These copies leave out some clones; in studies compared against another copy, an unresolved V gene accounts for under half, and the cause of the remainder is not known. V and J calls and clone size are those listed in that table; D and trimming were worked out from the DNA. This sample gives approximately 180,000 clones in total; 88% of them show up just once. The leading ten clones occupy over 6% of the sample.

The sample in question was peripheral blood, obtained on day 0 of AZD1222 vaccination. The sequence came from an adult in good health. The V and J segments used are TRBV2 and TRBJ2-3, with no confidently assigned D gene. The CDR3 sequence is CASGSVNTQYF. The DNA reads as follows: TGTGCCAGCGGCAGCGTCAATACGCAGTATTTT.